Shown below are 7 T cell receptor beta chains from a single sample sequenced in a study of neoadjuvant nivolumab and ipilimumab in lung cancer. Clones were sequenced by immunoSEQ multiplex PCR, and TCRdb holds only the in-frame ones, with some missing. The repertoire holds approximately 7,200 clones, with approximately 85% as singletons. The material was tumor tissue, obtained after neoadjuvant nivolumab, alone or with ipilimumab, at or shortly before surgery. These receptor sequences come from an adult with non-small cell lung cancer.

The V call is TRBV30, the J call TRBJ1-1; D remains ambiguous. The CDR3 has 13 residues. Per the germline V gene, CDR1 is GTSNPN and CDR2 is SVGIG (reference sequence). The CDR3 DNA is TGTGCTTGTGATGGACGGAAGTTCTATGAAGCTTTCTTT. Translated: CACDGRKFYEAFF.

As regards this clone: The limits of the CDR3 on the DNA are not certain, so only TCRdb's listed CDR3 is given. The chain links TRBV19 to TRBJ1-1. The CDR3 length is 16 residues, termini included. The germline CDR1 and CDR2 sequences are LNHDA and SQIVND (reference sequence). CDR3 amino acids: CASSSGRAIFDTEAFF.

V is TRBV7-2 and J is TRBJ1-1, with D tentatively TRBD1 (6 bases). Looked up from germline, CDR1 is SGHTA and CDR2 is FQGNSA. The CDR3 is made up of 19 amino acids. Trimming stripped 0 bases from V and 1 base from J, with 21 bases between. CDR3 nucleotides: TGTGCCAGCAGCTTAGCCCCCCCCCTACAGGGAGGGGGGAACACTGAAGCTTTCTTT. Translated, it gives CASSLAPPLQGGGNTEAFF.

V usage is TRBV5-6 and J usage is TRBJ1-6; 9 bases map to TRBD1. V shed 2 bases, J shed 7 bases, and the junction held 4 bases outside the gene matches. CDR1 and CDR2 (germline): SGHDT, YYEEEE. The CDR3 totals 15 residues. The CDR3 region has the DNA TGTGCCAGCAGCTTCTACAGGGGGCCCAATTCACCCCTCCACTTT. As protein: CASSFYRGPNSPLHF.

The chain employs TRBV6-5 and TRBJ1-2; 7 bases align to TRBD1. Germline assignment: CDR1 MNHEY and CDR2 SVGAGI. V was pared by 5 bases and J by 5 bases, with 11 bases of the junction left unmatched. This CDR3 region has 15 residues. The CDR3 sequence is CASSRQGRSNYGYTF. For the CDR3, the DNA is TGTGCCAGCAGTCGACAGGGAAGGAGTAATTATGGCTACACCTTC.

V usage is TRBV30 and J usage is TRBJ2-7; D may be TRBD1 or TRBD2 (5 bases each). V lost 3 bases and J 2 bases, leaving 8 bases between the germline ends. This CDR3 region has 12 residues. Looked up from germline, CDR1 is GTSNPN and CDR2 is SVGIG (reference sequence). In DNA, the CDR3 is TGTGCCTGGAGCCAGGGAGCCTACGAGCAGTACTTC. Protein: CAWSQGAYEQYF.

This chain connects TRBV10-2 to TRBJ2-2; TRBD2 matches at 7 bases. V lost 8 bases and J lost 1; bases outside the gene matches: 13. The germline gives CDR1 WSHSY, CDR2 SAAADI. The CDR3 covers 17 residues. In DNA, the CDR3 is TGCGCCAGCGGTCAAGGGTCTCGCGGGGGGAACACCGGGGAGCTGTTTTTT. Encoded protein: CASGQGSRGGNTGELFF.